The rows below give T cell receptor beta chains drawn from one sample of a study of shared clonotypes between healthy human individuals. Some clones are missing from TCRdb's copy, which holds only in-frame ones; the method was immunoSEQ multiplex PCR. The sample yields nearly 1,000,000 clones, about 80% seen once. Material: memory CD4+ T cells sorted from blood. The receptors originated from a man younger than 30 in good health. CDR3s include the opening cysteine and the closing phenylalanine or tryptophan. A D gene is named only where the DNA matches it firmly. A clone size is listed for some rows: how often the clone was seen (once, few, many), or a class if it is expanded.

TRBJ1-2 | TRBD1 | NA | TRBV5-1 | CASSSRTGNSYGYTF | TGCGCCAGCAGTTCGAGGACAGGGAATTCCTATGGCTACACCTTC
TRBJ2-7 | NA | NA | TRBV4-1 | CASSPAARTATYEQYF | TGCGCCAGCAGCCCCGCGGCAAGGACCGCCACCTACGAGCAGTACTTC
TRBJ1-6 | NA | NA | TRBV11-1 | CASRFEQGPYSPLHF | TGTGCCAGCAGATTCGAACAGGGACCCTATTCACCCCTCCACTTT
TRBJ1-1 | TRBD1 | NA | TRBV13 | CASRQGKTEAFF | TGTGCCAGCCGACAGGGCAAGACTGAAGCTTTCTTT
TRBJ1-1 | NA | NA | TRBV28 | CASREGDTEAFF | TGTGCCAGCAGGGAGGGGGACACTGAAGCTTTCTTT
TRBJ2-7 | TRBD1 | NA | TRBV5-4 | CASSFRQGAGAYEQYF | TGTGCCAGCAGCTTCCGACAGGGGGCCGGGGCCTACGAGCAGTACTTC
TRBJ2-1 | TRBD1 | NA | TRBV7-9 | CASSFFGHVSDRGNEQFF | TGTGCCAGCAGCTTCTTCGGTCATGTATCGGACAGGGGGAATGAGCAGTTCTTC
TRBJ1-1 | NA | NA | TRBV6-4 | CASSIDLNTEAFF | TGTGCCAGCAGCATCGATCTGAACACTGAAGCTTTCTTT
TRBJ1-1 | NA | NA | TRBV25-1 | CASTEGSASGAFF | TGTGCCAGCACCGAAGGAAGTGCCTCGGGAGCTTTCTTT
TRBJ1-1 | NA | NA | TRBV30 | CAWSTGGASTKAFF | TGTGCCTGGAGCACTGGGGGGGCGTCCACGAAAGCTTTCTTT
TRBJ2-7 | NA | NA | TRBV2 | CASRRGITYEQYF | TGTGCCAGCAGGAGAGGTATAACCTACGAGCAGTACTTC
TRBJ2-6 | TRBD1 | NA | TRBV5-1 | CASSARQGLEAGANVLTF | TGCGCCAGCAGCGCACGACAGGGATTAGAGGCTGGGGCCAACGTCCTGACTTTC
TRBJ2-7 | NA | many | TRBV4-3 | CASSQDPQASQYF | TGCGCCAGCAGCCAAGATCCCCAGGCGTCGCAGTACTTC
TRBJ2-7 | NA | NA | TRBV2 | CASSGASVGEQYF | TGTGCCAGCAGTGGGGCTAGCGTTGGCGAGCAGTACTTC
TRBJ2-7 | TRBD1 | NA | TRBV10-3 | CAISVGSRGSYEQYF | TGTGCCATCAGTGTGGGTAGCAGGGGGTCCTACGAGCAGTACTTC
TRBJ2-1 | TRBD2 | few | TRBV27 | CASRSLAGARSYNEQFF | TGTGCCAGCAGGAGTCTAGCGGGAGCCCGCTCCTACAATGAGCAGTTCTTC
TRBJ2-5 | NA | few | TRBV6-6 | CASNAMGLETQYF | TGTGCCAGCAACGCTATGGGATTAGAGACCCAGTACTTC
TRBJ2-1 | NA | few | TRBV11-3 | CASSLDLGRNEQFF | TGTGCCAGCAGCTTAGATCTAGGACGAAATGAGCAGTTCTTC
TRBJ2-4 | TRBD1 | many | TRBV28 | CASSIRTGPFGNIQYF | TGTGCCAGCAGTATACGGACAGGGCCTTTCGGAAACATTCAGTACTTC
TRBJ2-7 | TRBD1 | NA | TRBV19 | CASSTFDRASEQYF | TGTGCCAGTAGTACGTTCGACAGGGCTAGCGAGCAGTACTTC